This T cell receptor (beta chain) originates from a study of graft-versus-host responses after intestinal transplantation listed by TCRdb under 2021. Turning to the overall study: Multivisceral, liver-intestinal, or isolated intestinal transplants were received by the recipients. Every recipient was given anti-thymocyte globulin induction, then maintenance tacrolimus and steroids for about three years. After intestinal transplantation, graft-versus-host and host-versus-graft alloreactive T cell clones were followed in the graft, circulation and bone marrow using bulk TCR-beta CDR3 sequencing. To identify alloreactive clones, pre-transplant mixed lymphocyte reaction products were sequenced and compared with unstimulated pre-transplant donor and recipient T cells. The cohort enrolled about two dozen intestinal transplant recipients, one of whom was a retransplant, and a few patients without pretransplant specimens were excluded. Donor T cell macrochimerism was defined as a peak of at least 4% donor T cells among recipient peripheral blood mononuclear cells. Rather than going through the commercial service, samples from three later patients were sequenced in-house on an Illumina MiSeq and processed with MiXCR.

From a lookup of the germline V gene, CDR1 and CDR2 are SGHTS and YDEGEE. The CDR3 sequence holds 15 residues, the cysteine and phenylalanine included. CDR3 DNA only is kept here, 45 bases in frame from base 1. V loses 4 bases, J loses 1 base, and the germline ends lie 14 bases apart. Beyond this particular receptor, the publication reports: The conclusions were limited by the relatively low number and heterogeneity of the intestinal transplant patients. GvH clones were detected in recipient bone marrow, and some of these GvH clones were observed earlier in ileal mucosa or blood, consistent with an intestinal mucosal origin. In the allografts of patients with donor T cell macrochimerism, GvH to HvG T cell clonal ratios were high. Early after transplant, peak levels of circulating GvH clones were associated with declines in HvG clones.

Libraries were made using the immunoSEQ multiplex PCR assay. For most patients, genomic DNA was isolated with the Qiagen DNeasy Blood and Tissue Kit and sent frozen to Adaptive Biotechnologies for TCR sequencing. For most patients, high-throughput TCR-beta CDR3 sequencing of genomic DNA was performed by Adaptive Biotechnologies. As for the authors' bioinformatics: TCR sequencing data were retrieved from Adaptive's ImmunoSEQ software for about 17 patients, whereas three other patients were processed with MiXCR and VDJtools. To correct CD4 versus CD8 sorting errors, any sequence found in both subsets at a frequency ratio below 5:1 was removed. CDR3 nucleotide sequences shared between donor and recipient were removed because the origin of such sequences could not be assigned. Alloreactive clones required at least 2-fold expansion over unstimulated cells and minimum CFSE-low frequency of 0.002% (template counts) or 0.001% (read counts). Mappable clones were those detected in sequenced pre-transplant spleen, lymph node, or MLR CFSE-low populations of the donor or recipient. Cumulative frequency of alloreactive clones was calculated as a percentage of all sequences weighted by copy number. TCRdb provides this immuneACCESS table in a form limited to in-frame rearrangements. Some clones are lacking; in checked studies, under half of them reflect an unresolved V gene, and why the rest are absent is not known. V, J and clone size were drawn from that table, and D and trimming were deduced from the DNA. The sample yields 110,000 to 150,000 clones; nearly 95% were counted once. Jointly, the top ten make up about 0.2% of the sample.

Interpreted using the paper, the time point label stands for: cells obtained before transplantation from donor or recipient. CD3+CD4+ and CD3+CD8+ populations were FACS-sorted from unstimulated pre-transplant donor and recipient cells taken from spleen or lymph nodes. Comments on this clone: The specificity of this receptor is unknown. Base qualities are not at hand, and no much larger clone is one base apart.

The chain joins TRBV5-8 to TRBJ2-5, with no confidently assigned D gene. Material: unstimulated CD4+ T cells sorted from spleen or lymph node cells, obtained before intestinal transplant. This clonotype originated in a human donor who received an intestinal transplant. The DNA sequence follows: TGTGCCAGCAGCCCAACGGTTGGCCCCCAAGAGACCCAGTACTTC. Its protein is CASSPTVGPQETQYF.